One and the same sample provided the 17 T cell receptor beta chains below, sequenced in a study of blood T cell repertoires in COVID-19. TCRdb's copy holds only in-frame clones and misses some; the assay was immunoSEQ multiplex PCR. The sample holds approximately 500,000 clones, about 89% seen once. The material sequenced was peripheral blood. The source of these receptors is a woman in her forties or fifties with COVID-19, enrolled during active disease.

The gene calls are TRBV5-4 and TRBJ2-3, with no clear D. This CDR3 is built from 14 residues. V was trimmed by 0 bases and J by 0 bases, leaving 5 bases between them. CDR1 is SGHNT and CDR2 is YYREEE in the germline V gene (reference sequence). CDR3 sequence (DNA): TGTGCCAGCAGCTTGGGCAGGAGCACAGATACGCAGTATTTT. Translation gives CASSLGRSTDTQYF.

V usage is TRBV5-1 and J usage is TRBJ2-5, with 7 bases fitting TRBD1. Looked up from germline, CDR1 is SGHRS and CDR2 is YFSETQ. The J segment lost 1 base and the V segment lost 4 bases, leaving 4 bases of the junction unmatched. This CDR3 has 14 residues. CDR3 in amino acids: CASSMGQFQETQYF. CDR3 DNA sequence: TGCGCCAGCAGCATGGGACAGTTCCAAGAGACCCAGTACTTC.

Here the CDR3 DNA reads TGTGCCAGCAGCCGAACAGCCGGGTCGGGGGGGATATACGAGCAGTACTTC. This translates into CASSRTAGSGGIYEQYF. The chain has TRBV7-8 and TRBJ2-7, with TRBD2 matching over 8 bases. V gave up 5 bases and J gave up 4 bases; unmatched junction bases: 16. Germline-derived CDR1 and CDR2 are SGHVS and FQNEAQ. CDR3 length equals 17 residues.

This clone appeared once. DNA for the CDR3: TGTGCCAGCAGTCCCGGGACTAGCGGGGGTCCCTACGAGCAGTACTTC. It specifies CASSPGTSGGPYEQYF. The chain couples TRBV7-6 to TRBJ2-7; 14 positions agree with TRBD2. The V gene end was trimmed by 6 bases and the J gene end by 2 bases; junction bases not matched to a gene: 6. The CDR3 length is 16 residues. Germline assignment: CDR1 SGHVS and CDR2 FNYEAQ.

The chain couples TRBV5-1 to TRBJ1-1; D ambiguous. V lost 6 bases and J lost 1, with 13 bases in between. Germline V CDR1 and CDR2: SGHRS, YFSETQ. The CDR3 has 14 amino acids. The CDR3 coding sequence is TGCGCCAGCACCCCGGTGAACAGGAACACTGAAGCTTTCTTT. Translation: CASTPVNRNTEAFF.

This chain connects TRBV3-1 (or the pseudogene TRBV3-2) to TRBJ2-3; the D gene is possibly TRBD1 (5 bases). Looked up from germline, CDR1 is LGHDT and CDR2 is YNNKEL (reference sequence). Trimming stripped 4 bases from V and 4 bases from J, with 15 bases between. The CDR3 contains 15 residues. In DNA form, the CDR3 reads TGTGCCAGCAGCCCCGACCTAAGGGGCGCAGATACGCAGTATTTT. It encodes CASSPDLRGADTQYF.

The chain uses TRBV3-1 (or the pseudogene TRBV3-2) and TRBJ1-4, with TRBD1 matching 8 bases. The CDR3 sequence is 13 residues long. Germline CDR1 LGHDT, CDR2 YNNKEL (reference sequence). The trim removed 6 bases at V and 7 bases at J, leaving 4 bases unmatched. CDR3 in DNA: TGTGCCAGCAGTCAGGGGGCTTTTGAAAAACTGTTTTTT. Translated, it gives CASSQGAFEKLFF.

The chain carries TRBV30 and TRBJ2-3; 7 positions match TRBD1. The CDR3 spans 13 residues. Looked up from germline, CDR1 is GTSNPN and CDR2 is SVGIG (reference sequence). After removal of 4 bases from V and 3 bases from J, the junction contained 4 bases not matched to a gene. CDR3 bases: TGTGCCTGGAATAACAGGGGAACAGATACGCAGTATTTT. This encodes CAWNNRGTDTQYF.

The chain employs TRBV5-1 and TRBJ2-2, with D possibly TRBD2 on 5 matching bases. This CDR3 comprises 16 residues. Germline assignment: CDR1 SGHRS and CDR2 YFSETQ. Trimming pared 0 bases from V and 0 bases from J, leaving 9 bases between. CDR3 coding DNA: TGCGCCAGCAGCTTGGCTAGCAGCGCGAACACCGGGGAGCTGTTTTTT. This gives the protein CASSLASSANTGELFF.

The chain has TRBV10-3 and TRBJ1-2, with no clear D. Trimming took off 0 bases at V and 6 bases at J, with 14 bases between the two ends. Per germline, CDR1 ENHRY and CDR2 SYGVKD. The CDR3 contains 15 residues. CDR3 nucleotides: TGTGCCATCAGTGAGTCGAGGCAGCCGTCTGATGGCTACACCTTC. This translates into CAISESRQPSDGYTF.

The chain links TRBV24-1 to TRBJ2-3, with D possibly matching TRBD2 (5 bases). V was clipped by 3 bases and J by 4 bases, with 13 bases between them. CDR1 and CDR2 from the germline V gene are KGHDR and SFDVKD. The CDR3 sequence is 15 residues long. CDR3 DNA: TGTGCCACCAGTGATCCAGCGGAAGGCGCAGATACGCAGTATTTT. It codes for CATSDPAEGADTQYF.

This chain joins TRBV4-1 and TRBJ2-7, with 7 bases identical to TRBD1. CDR1 is MGHRA, CDR2 YSYEKL, per germline. V was clipped by 4 bases and J by 3 bases; unmatched bases: 9. The CDR3 runs 15 residues. The CDR3 nucleotides read TGCGCCAGCAGCCCCGGACAGGCGATTCTCTACGAGCAGTACTTC. Its translation: CASSPGQAILYEQYF.

This clone was counted only a few times. This chain links TRBV6-5 with TRBJ2-7; a possible D gene is TRBD2 (6 bases). This CDR3 spans 14 amino acids. Trimming removed 5 bases from V and 5 bases from J, with 16 bases in between. The V gene's germline CDR1 is MNHEY and CDR2 SVGAGI. The CDR3 DNA sequence: TGTGCCAGCAGTAGGGGACTGGGTAGCGACGAGCAGTACTTC. Translated: CASSRGLGSDEQYF.

The V gene is TRBV2, the J gene TRBJ2-7; 7 nucleotides match TRBD1. The CDR3 totals 13 residues. CDR1 and CDR2 from the germline V gene are SNHLY and FYNNEI. The trim removed 7 bases at V and 6 bases at J, leaving 9 bases unmatched. CDR3 protein: CASKEGQASEQYF. The CDR3 coding sequence is TGTGCCAGCAAGGAAGGACAGGCTAGCGAGCAGTACTTC.

There are a few counts of this clone. The CDR3 here is CASSPEGLMNTEAFF. The CDR3 DNA follows: TGTGCCAGCTCACCGGAGGGACTTATGAACACTGAAGCTTTCTTT. This chain uses TRBV18 with TRBJ1-1, with D possibly TRBD1 on 5 matching bases. The CDR3 has 15 amino acids. The ends were cut back, 3 bases at V and 0 bases at J, with 11 bases in the middle. CDR1 and CDR2 from the germline V gene are KGHSH and LQKENI.

The chain links TRBV11-2 to TRBJ1-2, with 7 bases matching TRBD1. With V trimmed by 0 bases and J by 8 bases, 6 bases remained unmatched. CDR1 and CDR2 from the germline V gene are SGHAT and FQNNGV. The CDR3 runs to 14 residues. For the CDR3, the DNA is TGTGCCAGCAGCTTAGACGGGACAGTCAAGGGCTACACCTTC. This sequence encodes CASSLDGTVKGYTF.

The chain uses TRBV5-6 and TRBJ1-1; D is unresolved. The germline gives CDR1 SGHDT, CDR2 YYEEEE. Trimming removed 4 bases at V and 6 bases at J, with 10 bases between. CDR3 length: 12 amino acids. The CDR3 DNA is TGTGCCAGCAGCAGATTATCGGCTGAAGCTTTCTTT. This codes for CASSRLSAEAFF. Drawing the rest from reference TRBV5-6 and TRBJ1-1, the complete variable domain is DAGVTQSPTHLIKTRGQQVTLRCSPKSGHDTVSWYQQALGQGPQFIFQYYEEEERQRGNFPDRFSGHQFPNYSSELNVNALLLGDSALYLCASSRLSAEAFFGQGTRLTVV.